This TCR beta chain was captured in a study of shared clonotypes between healthy human individuals. V was pared by 4 bases and J by 9 bases, with 22 bases between. The CDR3 loop spans 16 amino acids. Germline V gene lookup returns CDR1 KGHSY and CDR2 FQNENV. Sequencing was performed with immunoSEQ multiplex PCR; in TCRdb, only in-frame clones are kept and a portion is missing. The profile shows 1.4 million to 1.5 million clones, roughly 96% of them singletons. The chain is built from TRBV16 and TRBJ2-1; possible D gene TRBD2, 7 bases. This TCR came from a man in his thirties or forties in good health. Sequencing was done on a sample of naive CD4+ T cells sorted from blood. This sample's subset: CD45RA+ positively selected. CDR3 sequence reads: CASSPQGGGPSLEQFF. The CDR3 DNA reads as TGTGCCAGCAGCCCTCAAGGGGGAGGGCCATCACTTGAGCAGTTCTTC.